This is a list of T cell receptor beta chains from one sample in a study of blood T cell repertoires in COVID-19. The protocol was immunoSEQ multiplex PCR, while the TCRdb copy is restricted to in-frame clones and leaves out a portion. The top ten hold 2.5% to 3% of the sample, which has around 100,000 clones, more than 80% seen once. Sequences were obtained from peripheral blood. The receptor source for this set is a man aged 50 to 59 with COVID-19, enrolled during active disease. The CDR3 runs from the conserved cysteine through the conserved F or W. The D gene is left open where the match is weak. Expanded clones are given a class, and other clones once, few, many or no size at all.

TRBV27,.,TRBJ1-2,.,CASSTPNRGGYTF,TGTGCCAGCAGTACACCGAATCGCGGAGGCTACACCTTC
TRBV4-1,few,TRBJ1-2,TRBD1,CASSPLGAQGTFGYTF,TGCGCCAGCAGCCCGCTCGGTGCACAGGGGACCTTTGGCTACACCTTC
TRBV1,.,TRBJ2-2,.,CTSSQEGPRLAGGPNTGELFF,TGCACCAGCAGCCAAGAAGGACCGAGGCTAGCGGGGGGGCCTAACACCGGGGAGCTGTTTTTT
TRBV7-2,medium-sized,TRBJ2-7,TRBD1,CASSTATGNDEQYF,TGTGCCAGCAGCACCGCGACAGGGAACGACGAGCAGTACTTC
TRBV10-3,.,TRBJ1-5,TRBD1,CAISESDRGRDQPQHF,TGTGCCATCAGTGAGTCGGACAGGGGGCGGGATCAGCCCCAGCATTTT
TRBV18,.,TRBJ2-5,TRBD2,CASSPLPGRGWEGQYF,TGTGCCAGCTCACCACTCCCGGGACGGGGCTGGGAGGGCCAGTACTTC
TRBV18,.,TRBJ2-4,TRBD1,CASSPPIRDRVNIQYF,TGTGCCAGCTCCCCACCAATCCGGGACAGGGTAAACATTCAGTACTTC
TRBV24-1,.,TRBJ1-2,TRBD1,CATSDSGTGVRYGYTF,TGTGCCACCAGTGATTCTGGGACAGGGGTTCGCTATGGCTACACCTTC
TRBV24-1,.,TRBJ1-1,TRBD1,CATSEGQGKMNTEAFF,TGTGCCACCAGTGAGGGACAGGGGAAAATGAACACTGAAGCTTTCTTT
TRBV6-5,.,TRBJ1-1,.,CASSYSLAQVDTEAFF,TGTGCCAGCAGTTACTCTTTGGCACAGGTCGACACTGAAGCTTTCTTT
TRBV18,.,TRBJ2-3,TRBD2,CASSPRTGTSGIKRTDTQYF,TGTGCCAGCTCCCCAAGGACCGGGACTAGCGGAATAAAACGCACAGATACGCAGTATTTT
TRBV19,.,TRBJ2-5,.,CASLEGQNFYKYF,TGTGCCAGTTTAGAGGGACAAAATTTTTATAAGTACTTC
TRBV7-8,.,TRBJ2-3,TRBD2,CASSATSGGSTDTQYF,TGTGCCAGCAGCGCGACTAGCGGGGGGTCCACAGATACGCAGTATTTT
TRBV7-3,.,TRBJ1-1,.,CASSLTEDTEAFF,TGTGCCAGCAGCCTGACAGAGGACACTGAAGCTTTCTTT
TRBV19,.,TRBJ2-5,TRBD2,CASSSLGGSGAGLKTQYF,TGTGCCAGTAGTTCCCTCGGCGGGAGCGGGGCGGGCCTTAAGACCCAGTACTTC
TRBV10-3,.,TRBJ2-2,.,CAIRTQVTGELFF,TGTGCCATCAGAACGCAGGTCACCGGGGAGCTGTTTTTT
TRBV6-5,few,TRBJ1-4,.,CASSPRGFKEKLFF,TGTGCCAGCAGCCCCCGGGGATTCAAGGAAAAACTGTTTTTT
TRBV6-5,.,TRBJ2-7,TRBD1,CASSSRDRSYEQYF,TGTGCCAGCAGTTCTCGGGACAGATCCTACGAGCAGTACTTC
TRBV5-1,.,TRBJ2-3,TRBD2,CASSSSSGGTDTQYF,TGCGCCAGCAGCAGCTCTAGCGGGGGTACAGATACGCAGTATTTT
TRBV5-5,.,TRBJ1-5,.,CASSLAGGVSNQPQHF,TGTGCCAGCAGCTTGGCTGGCGGGGTTTCTAATCAGCCCCAGCATTTT
TRBV3-1/TRBV3-2,.,TRBJ1-5,.,CASSHGANQPQHF,TGTGCCAGCAGCCATGGGGCAAATCAGCCCCAGCATTTT
TRBV11-2,.,TRBJ2-7,.,CASSLRSASLPTYEQYF,TGTGCCAGCAGCTTAAGATCCGCCTCCCTCCCTACCTACGAGCAGTACTTC
TRBV4-3,.,TRBJ2-5,.,CASSQAQQETQYF,TGCGCCAGCAGCCAAGCGCAGCAAGAGACCCAGTACTTC
TRBV7-2,.,TRBJ2-5,TRBD2,CASSFQRGGDMETQYF,TGTGCCAGCAGCTTCCAGCGGGGGGGCGATATGGAGACCCAGTACTTC
TRBV12-3/TRBV12-4,.,TRBJ2-5,.,CASSLVRGETQYF,TGTGCCAGCAGTTTGGTCAGGGGAGAGACCCAGTACTTC
TRBV13,.,TRBJ2-7,.,CASSLQGTYEQYF,TGTGCCAGCAGCTTACAGGGAACCTACGAGCAGTACTTC
TRBV10-2,.,TRBJ2-3,TRBD2,CASSTSGGATDTQYF,TGCGCCAGCAGCACTAGCGGGGGGGCCACAGATACGCAGTATTTT
TRBV2,.,TRBJ1-3,.,CASSAGGSPGNTIYF,TGTGCCAGCAGTGCGGGGGGTTCCCCTGGAAACACCATATATTTT
TRBV28,.,TRBJ1-5,.,CASSSPRGGEYSNQPQHF,TGTGCCAGCAGTTCCCCCCGAGGGGGGGAGTATAGCAATCAGCCCCAGCATTTT
TRBV10-3,.,TRBJ1-3,TRBD1,CAISEQDRDYGNTIYF,TGTGCCATCAGTGAGCAAGACAGGGATTATGGAAACACCATATATTTT
TRBV6-5,.,TRBJ2-7,TRBD2,CASKVAGTSSYEQYF,TGTGCCAGCAAAGTAGCGGGAACGAGCTCCTACGAGCAGTACTTC
TRBV18,.,TRBJ1-2,TRBD1,CASSRDGTDYGYTF,TGTGCCAGCTCACGCGATGGGACAGACTATGGCTACACCTTC
TRBV9,.,TRBJ2-5,TRBD2,CASSVGVLAGDQETQYF,TGTGCCAGCAGCGTAGGGGTCCTAGCGGGGGACCAAGAGACCCAGTACTTC
TRBV20-1,.,TRBJ1-1,.,CSQRLNTEAFF,TGCAGCCAGCGACTGAACACTGAAGCTTTCTTT
TRBV7-2,.,TRBJ1-6,.,CASSSRLGSPLHF,TGTGCCAGCAGCTCCAGGTTAGGTTCACCCCTCCACTTT
TRBV4-1,.,TRBJ1-1,.,CASSLGVNTEAFF,TGCGCCAGCAGTTTAGGGGTCAACACTGAAGCTTTCTTT
TRBV18,.,TRBJ1-2,.,CASSPDRNGYTF,TGTGCCAGCTCACCGGACAGAAACGGCTACACCTTC
TRBV7-3,.,TRBJ2-2,TRBD2,CASSPGLGLAGGNTGELFF,TGTGCCAGCAGCCCAGGTCTAGGGCTAGCGGGGGGCAACACCGGGGAGCTGTTTTTT
TRBV12-3/TRBV12-4,.,TRBJ1-6,.,CASTTGSLAPLHF,TGTGCCAGTACGACCGGGAGCCTCGCCCCCCTCCACTTT